Reported below is one T cell receptor (beta chain). Its antigen is still unknown. Only in-frame clones appear in the TCRdb table, and some are missing; sequencing was by immunoSEQ multiplex PCR. The sample contains some 63,000 clones, approximately 72% of which appear only once. This entry belongs to a study of vaccination effects on CD4 cells after COVID-19. Study overall: In the ViraFEST assay, antigen-specific CD4+ clonotypes were identified by expansion after peptide-pool stimulation. Study-wide results and caveats: Missing from the study were early post-infection timepoints, and its convalescent patients were few.

Culture lasted 10 days before CD4+ T cell isolation. The person's infection with SARS-CoV-2, confirmed by PCR, took place between March and December 2020. Cultures got half-medium changes with IL-2 on days 3 and 7. This CDR3 region has 16 residues. Trimming left V 0 bases short and J 6 bases short, with 13 bases between. Germline CDR1 SGHKS, CDR2 YYEKEE (reference sequence). The source is a human donor who had a prior SARS-CoV-2 infection. This material consisted of CD4+ T cells from PBMCs cultured without peptide, taken before COVID-19 vaccination. The chain employs TRBV5-5 and TRBJ2-6; tentatively, D is TRBD2 (5 bases). DNA of the CDR3: TGTGCCAGCAGCTTGGGATCCCCGACTATGGCCAACGTCCTGACTTTC. It is translated as CASSLGSPTMANVLTF.